One sample yielded the 15 T cell receptor beta chains listed below, sequenced in a study of PD-L1 blockade in urothelial cancer. Time point in this sample: pretreatment peripheral blood. Clones were read by immunoSEQ multiplex PCR, and TCRdb kept only the in-frame ones, dropping some. The repertoire holds roughly 53,000 clones, with roughly 85% as singletons. This specimen was PBMCs, taken around atezolizumab (anti-PD-L1) treatment. The receptors come from a woman in her sixties with urothelial cancer.

The rearrangement joins TRBV10-3 to TRBJ1-2; perhaps TRBD1 as D (6 bases). CDR3 length: 16 residues. Trimming pared 0 bases from V and 4 bases from J, leaving 15 bases between. The germline V gene encodes CDR1 ENHRY and CDR2 SYGVKD. CDR3 bases: TGTGCCATCAGTGAGTCCAGGACAGACTTTGTCTATGGCTACACCTTC. It specifies CAISESRTDFVYGYTF.

This rearrangement joins TRBV19 to TRBJ1-5, with D possibly matching TRBD1 (6 bases). The germline V gene has CDR1 LNHDA and CDR2 SQIVND (reference sequence). This CDR3 has 16 amino acids. Trimming took off 9 bases at V and 2 bases at J, with 20 bases between the two ends. DNA of the CDR3: TGTGCCAGCATAAAGGGGGGGGTCGTCGGCAATCAGCCCCAGCATTTT. As protein: CASIKGGVVGNQPQHF.

The CDR3 coding sequence is TGTGCCAGCCAGACAGGGTCCTTCTACGAGAAGCAGTACTTC. This encodes CASQTGSFYEKQYF. The gene calls are TRBV27 and TRBJ2-7; 7 nucleotides agree with TRBD1. The CDR3 totals 14 residues. Germline V gene sequence: CDR1 MNHEY, CDR2 SMNVEV (reference sequence). Trimming at V came to 8 bases and at J to 8 bases, leaving 15 bases not matched to a gene.

The chain uses TRBV6-6 and TRBJ2-7; D might be TRBD1 (6 bases). Trimming took off 3 bases at V and 4 bases at J, with 10 bases between the two ends. This CDR3 has 13 amino acids. Looked up from germline, CDR1 is MNHNY and CDR2 is SVGAGI (reference sequence). This CDR3 reads CASSYGGRYEQYF. CDR3 coding DNA: TGTGCCAGCAGTTATGGGGGCAGGTACGAGCAGTACTTC.

The gene calls are TRBV7-6 and TRBJ2-6; D might be TRBD1 (5 bases). Trimming removed 6 bases from V and 0 bases from J, with 12 bases in between. From germline, CDR1 is SGHVS and CDR2 FNYEAQ. This CDR3 has 16 residues. The CDR3 sequence is CASSLQRGSGANVLTF. CDR3 sequence (DNA): TGTGCCAGCAGTCTACAAAGGGGCTCTGGGGCCAACGTCCTGACTTTC.

This chain joins TRBV28 and TRBJ2-7; 10 bases line up with TRBD1. V trimming: 5 bases; J trimming: 8 bases; junction bases outside the gene matches: 15. The CDR3 runs to 16 residues. Germline loops: CDR1 MDHEN, CDR2 SYDVKM. Here the CDR3 reads CASSPHTQGQGDKQYF. The CDR3 DNA follows: TGTGCCAGCAGTCCGCATACCCAAGGACAGGGGGACAAGCAGTACTTC.

This clone was seen a handful of times. The chain couples TRBV5-5 to TRBJ1-5; no firm D call. This CDR3 contains 15 residues. V lost 2 bases, J lost 3 bases, and 12 bases lay in between. Germline lookup yields CDR1 SGHKS and CDR2 YYEKEE (reference sequence). The CDR3 sequence is CASSFYSGFNQPQHF. The CDR3 bases are TGTGCCAGCAGCTTTTACTCGGGGTTCAATCAGCCCCAGCATTTT.

The chain uses TRBV19 and TRBJ1-1, with D uncertain. V was clipped by 9 bases and J by 0 bases, with 23 bases between them. The germline gives CDR1 LNHDA, CDR2 SQIVND (reference sequence). CDR3 length: 17 residues. In DNA, the CDR3 is TGTGCCAGCCGACCTTGGAGGCAGAGTGGAATGAACACTGAAGCTTTCTTT. Its translation: CASRPWRQSGMNTEAFF.

The chain joins TRBV4-3 to TRBJ2-2; 10 positions match TRBD2. This CDR3 has 19 residues. Germline lookup yields CDR1 LGHNA and CDR2 YSLEER. J was trimmed by 5 bases and V by 0 bases; bases with no gene match: 12. This chain's CDR3 is CASSQDLASGRLRTGELFF. CDR3 sequence (DNA): TGCGCCAGCAGCCAAGATTTAGCTAGCGGGAGACTGAGGACCGGGGAGCTGTTTTTT.

The V call is TRBV11-2, the J call TRBJ2-2; 7 bases fit TRBD1. The CDR3 has 16 residues. Germline assignment: CDR1 SGHAT and CDR2 FQNNGV. V lost 1 base, J lost 2 bases, and 4 bases stayed unmatched. The CDR3: CASSLVGGLNTGELFF. Written as DNA, the CDR3 is TGTGCCAGCAGCTTAGTAGGGGGCCTTAACACCGGGGAGCTGTTTTTT.

The chain couples TRBV7-6 to TRBJ2-2, with no clear D. The CDR3 covers 15 residues. From germline, CDR1 is SGHVS and CDR2 FNYEAQ. V was pared by 1 base and J by 4 bases, with 10 bases between. The CDR3 DNA sequence: TGTGCCAGCAGCTTAGTGGTGTTGAGCACCGGGGAGCTGTTTTTT. Translation: CASSLVVLSTGELFF. Full variable domain (missing parts from reference TRBV7-6 and TRBJ2-2): GAGVSQSPRYKVTKRGQDVALRCDPISGHVSLYWYRQALGQGPEFLTYFNYEAQQDKSGLPNDRFSAERPEGSISTLTIQRTEQRDSAMYRCASSLVVLSTGELFFGEGSRLTVL.

This chain connects TRBV19 to TRBJ2-1, with TRBD2 matching 8 bases. Germline V gene sequence: CDR1 LNHDA, CDR2 SQIVND (reference sequence). This CDR3 has 17 amino acids. Trimming at V came to 4 bases and at J to 0 bases, leaving 8 bases not matched to a gene. In nucleotides, the CDR3 is TGTGCCAGTAGTACTCGCGGGGGGTCCCCCTCCTACAATGAGCAGTTCTTC. It encodes CASSTRGGSPSYNEQFF.

V is TRBV18 and J is TRBJ2-2; 8 bases are shared with TRBD1. Germline assignment: CDR1 KGHSH and CDR2 LQKENI. V lost 3 bases and J lost 5; bases outside the gene matches: 5. This CDR3 comprises 15 residues. CDR3: CASSPTGVGTGELFF. CDR3 nucleotides: TGTGCCAGCTCACCGACAGGGGTCGGAACCGGGGAGCTGTTTTTT.

The chain recombines TRBV28 with TRBJ2-5; perhaps TRBD2 as D (6 bases). The CDR3 extends over 16 amino acids. Trimming took off 3 bases at V and 5 bases at J, with 19 bases between the two ends. Germline CDR1 MDHEN, CDR2 SYDVKM. The CDR3 region is CASSFRGTLWRETQYF. CDR3 bases: TGTGCCAGCAGTTTTCGGGGGACTCTCTGGAGGGAGACCCAGTACTTC.

The genes are TRBV7-9 and TRBJ2-7; TRBD1 matches 11 bases. Germline trimming cut 3 bases from V and 6 bases from J; bases unmatched to any gene: 10. The CDR3 extends over 16 amino acids. The germline CDR1 and CDR2 sequences are SEHNR and FQNEAQ (reference sequence). The CDR3 loop is CASSFPGQGAAGEQYF. The CDR3 DNA reads as TGTGCCAGCAGCTTTCCCGGACAGGGGGCGGCAGGCGAGCAGTACTTC.